Shown below are 26 T cell receptor beta chains from a single sample sequenced in a study of Ad26.COV2.S vaccination and SARS-CoV-2 variants. Sequencing used immunoSEQ multiplex PCR; TCRdb keeps in-frame clones, though not all of them. The sample includes more than 300,000 clones, just over 85% of them seen just once. Noted treatment: some 20 received Ad26.COV2.S at low or high dose, single or two shots; roughly five received placebo; per-sample allocation not given. Samples analyzed were those drawn on day 63 after the first vaccine or placebo injection. The sequences come from peripheral blood, collected in a trial of Ad26.COV2.S vaccine versus placebo. The receptors here all came from a person aged 18-60 years who received the Ad26.COV2.S COVID-19 vaccine or a placebo.

This chain links TRBV11-2 with TRBJ1-6; 7 bases map to TRBD1. Per germline, CDR1 SGHAT and CDR2 FQNNGV. The trim removed 5 bases at V and 4 bases at J, leaving 2 bases unmatched. CDR3 size: 14 residues. The chain's CDR3 is CASSQGQYNSPLHF. CDR3 sequence (DNA): TGTGCCAGCAGCCAGGGACAGTATAATTCACCCCTCCACTTT.

The J gene is TRBJ1-5, the V gene TRBV7-2; D is unresolved. The CDR3 runs to 15 residues. V was shortened by 5 bases and J by 0 bases, with 11 bases between the two germline ends. Per germline, CDR1 SGHTA and CDR2 FQGNSA. DNA of the CDR3: TGTGCCAGCAGCGCCCGCCCGTATAGCAATCAGCCCCAGCATTTT. It codes for CASSARPYSNQPQHF.

This chain connects TRBV25-1 to TRBJ2-2; tentatively, D is TRBD2 (7 bases). The CDR3 covers 16 residues. V lost 6 bases and J 5 bases, leaving 19 bases between the germline ends. Germline CDR1 MGHDK, CDR2 SYGVNS. CDR3 DNA sequence: TGTGCCAGCAGAGAGATAGGGGGAGGGGGGACCGGGGAGCTGTTTTTT. As protein: CASREIGGGGTGELFF.

The chain is built from TRBV12-3 or TRBV12-4 and TRBJ1-1; D is unclear. CDR3 length equals 13 residues. Trimming took off 5 bases at V and 0 bases at J, with 7 bases between the two ends. The CDR3 sequence is CASSRGMNTEAFF. For the CDR3, the DNA is TGTGCCAGCAGTCGAGGAATGAACACTGAAGCTTTCTTT.

The V call is TRBV27, the J call TRBJ1-2, with D possibly being TRBD1 (6 bases). CDR1 and CDR2 from the germline V gene are MNHEY and SMNVEV (reference sequence). The germline V and J ends were trimmed by 7 bases and 4 bases, with 13 bases remaining between them. This CDR3 spans 13 amino acids. The CDR3 sequence: CASTSFRGYGYTF. The CDR3 bases are TGTGCCAGCACCTCTTTCAGGGGCTATGGCTACACCTTC.

The V call is TRBV18, the J call TRBJ1-4; no definite D call. CDR1 KGHSH and CDR2 LQKENI come from the germline V gene. Trimming took off 2 bases at V and 6 bases at J, with 13 bases between the two ends. This CDR3 is 15 amino acids long. The CDR3 protein is CASSPGINWDEKLFF. The CDR3 DNA reads as TGTGCCAGCTCACCAGGGATAAATTGGGATGAAAAACTGTTTTTT.

This chain links TRBV6-2 or TRBV6-3 with TRBJ1-1; 10 bases line up with TRBD1. The CDR3 covers 19 residues. The V segment lost 1 base and the J segment 0 bases; nucleotides outside the gene matches: 11. The germline CDR1 and CDR2 sequences are MNHEY and SVGEGT. The CDR3 DNA sequence: TGTGCCAGCAGTTACTTCGGCTACGACAGGGGGCTTATGAACACTGAAGCTTTCTTT. It specifies CASSYFGYDRGLMNTEAFF.

The rearrangement links TRBV9 to TRBJ2-7; D is possibly TRBD1 (6 bases). Germline V gives CDR1 SGDLS, CDR2 YYNGEE. There are 14 residues in the CDR3. The V end lost 4 bases, the J end lost 7 bases, and 18 bases lay between the germline ends. The CDR3 is CASSKQGDPGEQYF. The DNA for the CDR3 is TGTGCCAGCAGCAAACAGGGAGATCCGGGGGAGCAGTACTTC.

Here the CDR3 DNA reads TGTGCCAGCAGCGAAAGCGGGGGGGTCCTCAATGAGCAGTTCTTC. It codes for CASSESGGVLNEQFF. The J gene is TRBJ2-1, the V gene TRBV5-6, with 10 bases lining up with TRBD2. The CDR3 totals 15 residues. Looked up from germline, CDR1 is SGHDT and CDR2 is YYEEEE. Trimming at V came to 4 bases and at J to 6 bases, leaving 7 bases not matched to a gene.

This chain uses TRBV15 with TRBJ1-1; 7 bases are shared with TRBD1. V shed 4 bases, J shed 5 bases, and the junction held 4 bases outside the gene matches. CDR1 is LNHNV and CDR2 is YYDKDF in the germline V gene (reference sequence). CDR3 length: 13 residues. CDR3 sequence reads: CATSIQQGTEAFF. For the CDR3, the DNA is TGTGCCACCAGCATTCAACAGGGGACTGAAGCTTTCTTT.

The CDR3 DNA reads TGTGCCAGCAGCTTAAACAGGGGAAATGAAAAACTGTTTTTT. This sequence encodes CASSLNRGNEKLFF. V and J are TRBV7-8 and TRBJ1-4; 7 nucleotides agree with TRBD1. Germline-derived CDR1 and CDR2 are SGHVS and FQNEAQ. The CDR3 is 14 amino acids. V trimming: 2 bases; J trimming: 5 bases; junction bases outside the gene matches: 2.

The chain uses TRBV5-1 and TRBJ1-1; D is unresolved. Trimming cost V 0 bases and J 1 base, with 10 bases left between them. The CDR3 is made up of 15 amino acids. Germline V gives CDR1 SGHRS, CDR2 YFSETQ. CDR3 nucleotides: TGCGCCAGCAGCTTGGTCAGTGAGGGGAACACTGAAGCTTTCTTT. Translating it yields CASSLVSEGNTEAFF.

The rearrangement joins TRBV4-2 to TRBJ2-3, with TRBD2 matching 15 bases. The CDR3 has 17 amino acids. Looked up from germline, CDR1 is LGHNA and CDR2 is YNFKEQ. Trimming took 3 bases from V and 3 from J; bases not matched to a gene: 4. For the CDR3, the DNA is TGTGCCAGCAGCCAGAAGGGGACTAGCGGGGGGACAGATACGCAGTATTTT. This codes for CASSQKGTSGGTDTQYF.

The chain is built from TRBV19 and TRBJ1-6, with D hard to call. V was cut by 5 bases and J by 7 bases, with 12 bases left in between. Germline values: CDR1 LNHDA, CDR2 SQIVND (reference sequence). The CDR3 extends over 14 amino acids. DNA of the CDR3: TGTGCCAGTAGTGCACGGGAGTCGAATTCACCCCTCCACTTT. It codes for CASSARESNSPLHF.

This CDR3 is CASNKDGGDEKLFF. For the CDR3, the DNA is TGTGCCAGCAATAAGGACGGCGGCGACGAAAAACTGTTTTTT. The gene calls are TRBV2 and TRBJ1-4, with D unclear. Trimming removed 7 bases from V and 8 bases from J, with 17 bases in between. Germline CDR1 and CDR2: SNHLY and FYNNEI. This CDR3 contains 14 residues.

This clone was recorded a few times. This chain connects TRBV7-2 to TRBJ1-5; D ambiguous. Trimming took off 4 bases at V and 2 bases at J, with 12 bases between the two ends. The V gene's germline CDR1 is SGHTA and CDR2 FQGNSA. The CDR3 loop spans 15 amino acids. In DNA, the CDR3 is TGTGCCAGCAGCTCGGACGGTGCACGCAATCAGCCCCAGCATTTT. Encoded protein: CASSSDGARNQPQHF. The full variable domain, with the rest looked up from reference TRBV7-2 and TRBJ1-5, is GAGVSQSPSNKVTEKGKDVELRCDPISGHTALYWYRQSLGQGLEFLIYFQGNSAPDKSGLPSDRFSAERTGGSVSTLTIQRTQQEDSAVYLCASSSDGARNQPQHFGDGTRLSIL.

This chain links TRBV3-1 (or the pseudogene TRBV3-2) with TRBJ2-3; TRBD2 might be the D (7 bases). Trimming left V 4 bases short and J 14 bases short, with 16 bases between. CDR1 is LGHDT and CDR2 is YNNKEL in the germline V gene (reference sequence). This CDR3 comprises 12 residues. The CDR3 DNA sequence: TGTGCCAGCAGCCCGGGGGGCAGACGAATGTATTTT. The encoded protein is CASSPGGRRMYF.

The genes are TRBV7-6 and TRBJ1-1; D is ambiguous. There are 13 residues in the CDR3. The germline V gene encodes CDR1 SGHVS and CDR2 FNYEAQ. Trimming cost V 0 bases and J 8 bases, with 10 bases left between them. In DNA form, the CDR3 reads TGTGCCAGCAGCTTAGCCGGGAGGGAAGAAGCTTTCTTT. It translates to CASSLAGREEAFF.

This chain uses TRBV2 with TRBJ1-5; 8 nucleotides agree with TRBD1. J was trimmed by 4 bases and V by 0 bases; bases with no gene match: 14. The V gene's germline CDR1 is SNHLY and CDR2 FYNNEI. The CDR3 extends over 19 amino acids. The CDR3 DNA is TGTGCCAGCAGTGAAGCGGGGTTCCGGTCGAGGACAGGGAATCAGCCCCAGCATTTT. Amino acid sequence: CASSEAGFRSRTGNQPQHF.

This chain joins TRBV6-5 and TRBJ1-4; weak D call: TRBD1 (6 bases). V was clipped by 2 bases and J by 4 bases, with 11 bases between them. Germline CDR1 reads MNHEY; CDR2 reads SVGAGI. CDR3 length equals 15 residues. CDR3 nucleotide sequence: TGTGCCAGCAGTTACGATGGACAGTTTAATGAAAAACTGTTTTTT. Encoded protein: CASSYDGQFNEKLFF.

The genes are TRBV29-1 and TRBJ2-7; 8 bases line up with TRBD1. Germline lookup yields CDR1 SQVTM and CDR2 ANQGSEA. The CDR3 extends over 14 amino acids. V shed 4 bases and J 6 bases; nucleotides not matched to a gene: 11. This CDR3 is CSVGPRQGIGEQYF. The CDR3 DNA sequence: TGCAGCGTTGGCCCAAGACAGGGGATCGGCGAGCAGTACTTC.

This rearrangement joins TRBV5-4 to TRBJ1-2, with no clear D. V gave up 5 bases and J gave up 0 bases, with 14 bases separating them. Germline CDR1 and CDR2: SGHNT and YYREEE (reference sequence). The CDR3 runs 15 residues. CDR3 region: CASSSFVSSNYGYTF. In DNA, the CDR3 is TGTGCCAGCAGTTCGTTCGTCAGCTCTAACTATGGCTACACCTTC.

The chain couples TRBV7-2 to TRBJ1-2; the D is unclear. Trimming took 2 bases from V and 1 from J, leaving 17 bases between them. This CDR3 comprises 17 residues. CDR1 SGHTA and CDR2 FQGNSA come from the germline V gene. The CDR3 spells CASSLRQSPTYNYGYTF. The CDR3 bases are TGTGCCAGCAGCTTACGGCAGTCTCCCACCTATAACTATGGCTACACCTTC.

The chain employs TRBV10-3 and TRBJ1-2, with a tentative D call TRBD1 (6 bases). V lost 4 bases and J 3 bases, leaving 9 bases between the germline ends. CDR1 ENHRY and CDR2 SYGVKD come from the germline V gene. This CDR3 is 13 amino acids long. CDR3 residues: CAISVRGDYGYTF. The CDR3 DNA follows: TGTGCCATCAGTGTCAGGGGAGACTATGGCTACACCTTC.

A few counts support this clone. V is TRBV27 and J is TRBJ1-6, with 8 bases identical to TRBD1. The CDR3 is made up of 14 amino acids. V lost 3 bases and J lost 9; bases outside the gene matches: 4. Germline assignment: CDR1 MNHEY and CDR2 SMNVEV (reference sequence). The CDR3 coding sequence is TGTGCCAGCAGTTTCAAGGACAGGGCTTCACCCCTCCACTTT. Translating it yields CASSFKDRASPLHF.

The rearrangement links TRBV30 to TRBJ1-2; D ambiguous. The length of the CDR3 is 12 residues. CDR1 and CDR2 from the germline V gene are GTSNPN and SVGIG (reference sequence). Trimming took 5 bases from V and 4 from J, leaving 11 bases between them. CDR3 in amino acids: CAWGEESYGYTF. CDR3 bases: TGTGCCTGGGGGGAGGAAAGCTATGGCTACACCTTC.